This T cell receptor (beta chain) was sequenced in a study of T cell responses to AZD1222 COVID-19 vaccine. Overall study findings and caveats: Among AZD1222 vaccinees, only five or six were seropositive at baseline. Reports say nearly half of spike-specific TCRs go after unmutated variant regions. Every sample of the repertoires postdated the peak T cell response.

Germline loops: CDR1 GTSNPN, CDR2 SVGIG (reference sequence). V lost 5 bases and J lost 5; bases outside the gene matches: 2. The CDR3 covers 13 residues. The repertoire was sequenced with immunoSEQ multiplex PCR; TCRdb's copy has only in-frame clones and lacks some. The data show about 54,000 clones, 89% seen once. Second-dose recipients at about 4 or about 12 weeks were treated as one pooled group. With regard to this clone: No antigen is known for it.

The receptor was isolated from an adult who received the AZD1222 COVID-19 vaccine. The starting material was peripheral blood, obtained 28 days after the second AZD1222 dose. This chain joins TRBV30 and TRBJ2-2; 10 bases align to TRBD1. CDR3 DNA sequence: TGTGCCTGGTCGGGACAGGGGACCGGGGAGCTGTTTTTT. This translates into CAWSGQGTGELFF. The complete variable domain, with remaining parts taken from reference TRBV30 and TRBJ2-2, reads SQTIHQWPATLVQPVGSPLSLECTVEGTSNPNLYWYRQAAGRGLQLLFYSVGIGQISSEVPQNLSASRPQDRQFILSSKKLLLSDSGFYLCAWSGQGTGELFFGEGSRLTVL.